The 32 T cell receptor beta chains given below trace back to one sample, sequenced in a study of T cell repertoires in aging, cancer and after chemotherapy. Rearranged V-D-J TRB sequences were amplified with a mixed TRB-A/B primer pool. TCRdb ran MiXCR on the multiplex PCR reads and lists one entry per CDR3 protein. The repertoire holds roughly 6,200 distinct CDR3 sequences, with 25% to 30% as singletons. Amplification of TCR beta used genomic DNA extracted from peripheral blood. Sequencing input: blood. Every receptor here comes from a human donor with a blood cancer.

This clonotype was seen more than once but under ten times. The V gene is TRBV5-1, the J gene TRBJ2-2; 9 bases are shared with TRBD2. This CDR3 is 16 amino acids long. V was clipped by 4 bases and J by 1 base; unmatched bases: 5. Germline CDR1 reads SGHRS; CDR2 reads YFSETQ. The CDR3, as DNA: TGCGCCAGCAGCATACTGACTAGCGGGAACACCGGGGAGCTGTTTTTT. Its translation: CASSILTSGNTGELFF.

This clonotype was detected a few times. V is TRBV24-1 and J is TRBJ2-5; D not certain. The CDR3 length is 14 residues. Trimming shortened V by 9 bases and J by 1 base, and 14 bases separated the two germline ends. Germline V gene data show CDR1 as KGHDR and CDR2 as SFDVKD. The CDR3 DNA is TGTGCCACCGGCGGCCGCGGCGTCCAAGAGACCCAGTACTTC. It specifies CATGGRGVQETQYF.

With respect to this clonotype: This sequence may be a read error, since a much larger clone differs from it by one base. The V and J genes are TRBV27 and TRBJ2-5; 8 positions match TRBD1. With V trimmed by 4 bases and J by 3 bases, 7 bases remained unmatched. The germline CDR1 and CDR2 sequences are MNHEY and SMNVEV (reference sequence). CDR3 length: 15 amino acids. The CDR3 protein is CASSWVRDRKETQYF. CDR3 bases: TGTGCCAGCAGTTGGGTCCGGGACAGGAAAGAGACCCAGTACTTC.

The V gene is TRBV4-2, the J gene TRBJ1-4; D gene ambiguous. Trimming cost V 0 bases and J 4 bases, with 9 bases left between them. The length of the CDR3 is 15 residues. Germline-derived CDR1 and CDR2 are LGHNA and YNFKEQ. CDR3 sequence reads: CASSQEAAYNEKLFF. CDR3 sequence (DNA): TGTGCCAGCAGCCAAGAGGCAGCCTATAATGAAAAACTGTTTTTT.

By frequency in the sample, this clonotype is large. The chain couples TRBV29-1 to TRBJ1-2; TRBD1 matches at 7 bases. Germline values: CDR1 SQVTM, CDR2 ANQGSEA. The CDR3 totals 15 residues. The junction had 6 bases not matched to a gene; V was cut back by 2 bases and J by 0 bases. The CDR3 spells CSVELWTGSNYGYTF. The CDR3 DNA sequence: TGCAGCGTTGAACTTTGGACAGGATCTAACTATGGCTACACCTTC.

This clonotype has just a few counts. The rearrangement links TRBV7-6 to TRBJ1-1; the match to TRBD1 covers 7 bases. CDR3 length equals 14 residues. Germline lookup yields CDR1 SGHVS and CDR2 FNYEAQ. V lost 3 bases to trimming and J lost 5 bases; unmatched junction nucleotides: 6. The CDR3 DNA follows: TGTGCCAGCAGCTTGGCAGGGGGTAATACTGAAGCTTTCTTT. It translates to CASSLAGGNTEAFF.

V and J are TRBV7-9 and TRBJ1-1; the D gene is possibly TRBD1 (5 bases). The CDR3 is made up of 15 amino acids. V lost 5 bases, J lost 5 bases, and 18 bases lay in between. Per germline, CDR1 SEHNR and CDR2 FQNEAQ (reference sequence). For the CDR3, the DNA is TGTGCCAGCAGCCTAAGGAGGGGCGCGGGGACTGAAGCTTTCTTT. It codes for CASSLRRGAGTEAFF.

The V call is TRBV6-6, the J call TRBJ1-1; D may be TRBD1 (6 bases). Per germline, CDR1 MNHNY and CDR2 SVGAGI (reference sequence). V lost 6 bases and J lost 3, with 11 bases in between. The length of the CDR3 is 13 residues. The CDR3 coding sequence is TGTGCCAGCAGCCACAGGGAGCACACTGAAGCTTTCTTT. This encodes CASSHREHTEAFF.

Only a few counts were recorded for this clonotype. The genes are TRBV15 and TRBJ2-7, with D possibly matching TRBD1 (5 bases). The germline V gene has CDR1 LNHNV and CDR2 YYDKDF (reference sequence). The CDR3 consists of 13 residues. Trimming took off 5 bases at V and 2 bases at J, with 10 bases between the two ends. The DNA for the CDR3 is TGTGCCACCAGCCCAGGGTCGACCTACGAGCAGTACTTC. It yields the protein CATSPGSTYEQYF.

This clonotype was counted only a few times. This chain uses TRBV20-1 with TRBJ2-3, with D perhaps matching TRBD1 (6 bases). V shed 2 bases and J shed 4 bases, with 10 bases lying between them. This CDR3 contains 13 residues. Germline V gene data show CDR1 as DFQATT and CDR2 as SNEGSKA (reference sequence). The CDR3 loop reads CSARWTVSDTQYF. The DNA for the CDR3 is TGCAGTGCTAGATGGACAGTCTCAGATACGCAGTATTTT.

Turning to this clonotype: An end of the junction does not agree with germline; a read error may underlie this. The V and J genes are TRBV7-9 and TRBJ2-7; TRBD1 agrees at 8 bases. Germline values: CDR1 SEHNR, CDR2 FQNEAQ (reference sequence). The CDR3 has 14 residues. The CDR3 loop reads CASSLAQTGDLKYF. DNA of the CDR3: TGCGCCAGCAGCTTGGCGCAGACAGGGGATCTGAAGTACTTC.

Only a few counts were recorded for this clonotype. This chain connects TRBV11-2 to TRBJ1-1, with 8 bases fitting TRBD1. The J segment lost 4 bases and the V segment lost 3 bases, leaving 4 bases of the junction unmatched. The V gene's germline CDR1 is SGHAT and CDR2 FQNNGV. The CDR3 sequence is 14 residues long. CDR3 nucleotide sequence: TGTGCCAGCAGCTTCAGGACAGGGAGCACTGAAGCTTTCTTT. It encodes CASSFRTGSTEAFF.

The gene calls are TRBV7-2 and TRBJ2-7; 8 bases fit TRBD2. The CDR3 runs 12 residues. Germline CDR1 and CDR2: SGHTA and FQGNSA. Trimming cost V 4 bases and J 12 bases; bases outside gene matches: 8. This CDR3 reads CASSYGAGALYF. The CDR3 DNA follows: TGTGCCAGCAGCTATGGAGCGGGAGCATTGTACTTC.

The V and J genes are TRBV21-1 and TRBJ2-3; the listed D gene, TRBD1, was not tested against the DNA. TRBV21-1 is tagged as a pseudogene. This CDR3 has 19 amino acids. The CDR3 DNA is TGTGCCAGCAGCAAAGCCCCTCGGGACAGGTTGTATAGCACAGATACGCAGTATTTT. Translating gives CASSKAPRDRLYSTDTQYF.

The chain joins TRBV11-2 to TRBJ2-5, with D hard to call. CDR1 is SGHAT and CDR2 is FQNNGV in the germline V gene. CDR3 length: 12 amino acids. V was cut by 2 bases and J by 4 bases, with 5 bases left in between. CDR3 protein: CASSLTRETQYF. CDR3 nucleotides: TGTGCCAGCAGCTTAACGCGAGAGACCCAGTACTTC.

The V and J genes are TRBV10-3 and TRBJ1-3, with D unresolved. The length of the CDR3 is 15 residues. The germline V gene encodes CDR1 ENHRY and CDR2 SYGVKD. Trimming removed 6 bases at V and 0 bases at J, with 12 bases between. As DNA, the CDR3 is TGTGCCATCAGCCCCACTAGGAGCTCTGGAAACACCATATATTTT. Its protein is CAISPTRSSGNTIYF.

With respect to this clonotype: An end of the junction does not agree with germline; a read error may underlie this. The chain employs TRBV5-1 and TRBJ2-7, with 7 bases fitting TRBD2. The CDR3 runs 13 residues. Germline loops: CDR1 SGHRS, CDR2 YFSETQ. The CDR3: CASSGLVSLEEYF. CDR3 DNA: TGCGCCAGCAGTGGACTAGTGTCCCTCGAGGAGTACTTC.

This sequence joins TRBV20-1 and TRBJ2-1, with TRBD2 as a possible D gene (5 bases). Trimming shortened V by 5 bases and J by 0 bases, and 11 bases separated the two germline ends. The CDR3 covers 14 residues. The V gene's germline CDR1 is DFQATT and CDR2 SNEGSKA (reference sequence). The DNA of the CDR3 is TGCAGTGCTTTAGCGCACGGCTCCTACAATGAGCAGTTCTTC. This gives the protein CSALAHGSYNEQFF.

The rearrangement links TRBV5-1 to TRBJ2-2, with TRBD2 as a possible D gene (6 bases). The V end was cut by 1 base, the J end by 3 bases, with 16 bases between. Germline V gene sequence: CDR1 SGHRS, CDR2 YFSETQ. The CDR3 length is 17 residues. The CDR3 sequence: CASSLPRRTIDTGELFF. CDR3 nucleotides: TGCGCCAGCAGCTTGCCCCGTAGGACTATCGACACCGGGGAGCTGTTTTTT.

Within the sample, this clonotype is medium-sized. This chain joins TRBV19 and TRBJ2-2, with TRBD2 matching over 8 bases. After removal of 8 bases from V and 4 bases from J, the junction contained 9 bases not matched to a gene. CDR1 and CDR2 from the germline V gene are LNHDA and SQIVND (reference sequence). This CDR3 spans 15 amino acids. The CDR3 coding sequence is TGTGCCAGTTCAACTAGCGGCCTACGCACCGGGGAGCTGTTTTTT. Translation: CASSTSGLRTGELFF.

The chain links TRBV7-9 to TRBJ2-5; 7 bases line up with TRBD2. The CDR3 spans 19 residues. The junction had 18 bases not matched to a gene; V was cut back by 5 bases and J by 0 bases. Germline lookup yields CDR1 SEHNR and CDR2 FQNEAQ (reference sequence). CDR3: CASSPGGIAGKGYQETQYF. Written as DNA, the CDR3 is TGTGCCAGCAGCCCGGGTGGGATAGCGGGTAAAGGGTACCAAGAGACCCAGTACTTC.

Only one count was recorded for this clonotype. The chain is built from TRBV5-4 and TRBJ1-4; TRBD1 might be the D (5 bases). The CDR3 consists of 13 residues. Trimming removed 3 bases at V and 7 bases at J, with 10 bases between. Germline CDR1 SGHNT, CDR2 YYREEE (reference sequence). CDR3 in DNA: TGTGCCAGCAGCTGCAGACAGAGTGAAAAACTGTTTTTT. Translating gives CASSCRQSEKLFF.

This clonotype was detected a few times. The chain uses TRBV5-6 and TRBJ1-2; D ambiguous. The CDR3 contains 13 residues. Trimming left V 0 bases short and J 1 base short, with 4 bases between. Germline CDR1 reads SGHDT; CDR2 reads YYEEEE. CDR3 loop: CASSLGGNYGYTF. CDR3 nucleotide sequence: TGTGCCAGCAGCTTGGGGGGTAACTATGGCTACACCTTC.

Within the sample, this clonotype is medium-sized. CDR3 in DNA: TGTGCCAGCAGCGAACAGAATTCACCCCTCCACTTT. It yields the protein CASSEQNSPLHF. The chain links TRBV5-4 to TRBJ1-6; D gene uncertain. CDR3 size: 12 residues. The germline CDR1 and CDR2 sequences are SGHNT and YYREEE (reference sequence). The V end lost 4 bases, the J end lost 7 bases, and 6 bases lay between the germline ends.

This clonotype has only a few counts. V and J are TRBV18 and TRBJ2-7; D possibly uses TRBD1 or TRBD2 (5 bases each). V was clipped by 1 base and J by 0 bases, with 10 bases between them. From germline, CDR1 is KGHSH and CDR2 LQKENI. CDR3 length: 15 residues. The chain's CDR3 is CASSPLNGASYEQYF. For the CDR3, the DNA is TGTGCCAGCTCACCACTAAACGGGGCCTCCTACGAGCAGTACTTC.

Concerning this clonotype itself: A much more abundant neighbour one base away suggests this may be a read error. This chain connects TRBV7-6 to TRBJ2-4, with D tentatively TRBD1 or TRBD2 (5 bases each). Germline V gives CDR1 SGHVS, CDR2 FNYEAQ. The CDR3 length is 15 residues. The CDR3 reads CARSLGLGPVNIQYF. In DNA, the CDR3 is TGTGCCAGAAGCTTGGGGTTGGGACCGGTAAACATTCAGTACTTC.

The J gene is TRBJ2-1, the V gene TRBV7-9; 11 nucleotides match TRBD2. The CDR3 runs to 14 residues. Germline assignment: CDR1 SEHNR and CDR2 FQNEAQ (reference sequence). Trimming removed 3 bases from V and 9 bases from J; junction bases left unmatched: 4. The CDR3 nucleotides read TGTGCCAGCAGCTTGACTAGCGGGGAGGGTGAGCAGTTCTTC. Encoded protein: CASSLTSGEGEQFF.

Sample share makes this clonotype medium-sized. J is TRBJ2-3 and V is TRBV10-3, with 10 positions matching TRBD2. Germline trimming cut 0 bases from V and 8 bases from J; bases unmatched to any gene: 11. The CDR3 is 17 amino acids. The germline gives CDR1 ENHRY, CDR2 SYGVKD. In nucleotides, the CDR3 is TGTGCCATCAGTGAGTCGTCACAGTATTCTAGCGGGGGTACGCAGTATTTT. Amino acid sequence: CAISESSQYSSGGTQYF.

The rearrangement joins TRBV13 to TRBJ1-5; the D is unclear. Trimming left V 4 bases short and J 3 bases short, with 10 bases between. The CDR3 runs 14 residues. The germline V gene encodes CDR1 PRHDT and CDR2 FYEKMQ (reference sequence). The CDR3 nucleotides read TGTGCCAGCAGCTCCCGCGGTCACAATCAGCCCCAGCATTTT. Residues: CASSSRGHNQPQHF.

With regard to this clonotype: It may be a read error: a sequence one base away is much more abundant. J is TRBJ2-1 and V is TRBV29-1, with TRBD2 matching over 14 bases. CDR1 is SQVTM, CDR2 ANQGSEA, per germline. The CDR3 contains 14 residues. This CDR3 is CSARGLAGGSERFF. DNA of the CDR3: TGCAGCGCGCGCGGACTAGCGGGAGGAAGTGAGCGGTTCTTC.

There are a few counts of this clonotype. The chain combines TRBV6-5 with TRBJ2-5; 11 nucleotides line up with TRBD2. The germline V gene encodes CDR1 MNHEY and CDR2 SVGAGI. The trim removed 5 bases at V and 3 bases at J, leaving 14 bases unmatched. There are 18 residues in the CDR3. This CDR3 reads CASSEILAGGPDKETQYF. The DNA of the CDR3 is TGTGCCAGCAGTGAAATTTTAGCGGGAGGGCCGGATAAAGAGACCCAGTACTTC.

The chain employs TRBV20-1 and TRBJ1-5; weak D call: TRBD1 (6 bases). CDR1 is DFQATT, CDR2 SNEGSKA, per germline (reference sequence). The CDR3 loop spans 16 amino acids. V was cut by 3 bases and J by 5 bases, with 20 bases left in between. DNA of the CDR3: TGCAGTGCTAGGGAATACGACAGGCTTTGGGATCAGCCCCAGCATTTT. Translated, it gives CSAREYDRLWDQPQHF.